These 2 T cell receptor beta chains came from one sample sequenced in a study of blood T cell repertoires in COVID-19. Sequencing used immunoSEQ multiplex PCR; TCRdb keeps in-frame clones, though not all of them. In the table there are 150,000 or so clones, roughly 85% of which are singletons. Source material: peripheral blood. The receptor set was obtained from a man aged 55 to 70 with acute or convalescent COVID-19.

This chain links TRBV7-2 with TRBJ2-3; D gene ambiguous. The germline V and J ends were trimmed by 1 base and 9 bases, with 11 bases remaining between them. Per the germline V gene, CDR1 is SGHTA and CDR2 is FQGNSA. The CDR3 runs to 13 residues. CDR3 sequence: CASSLENYYTQYF. In DNA, the CDR3 is TGTGCCAGCAGCTTAGAGAACTACTACACGCAGTATTTT.

The V call is TRBV28, the J call TRBJ1-3; D possibly corresponds to TRBD1 (6 bases). The CDR3 consists of 15 residues. Trimming shortened V by 4 bases and J by 0 bases, and 10 bases separated the two germline ends. Germline CDR1 MDHEN, CDR2 SYDVKM. The CDR3 DNA follows: TGTGCCAGCAGTTCGACAGGCAACTCTGGAAACACCATATATTTT. Amino acid sequence: CASSSTGNSGNTIYF.